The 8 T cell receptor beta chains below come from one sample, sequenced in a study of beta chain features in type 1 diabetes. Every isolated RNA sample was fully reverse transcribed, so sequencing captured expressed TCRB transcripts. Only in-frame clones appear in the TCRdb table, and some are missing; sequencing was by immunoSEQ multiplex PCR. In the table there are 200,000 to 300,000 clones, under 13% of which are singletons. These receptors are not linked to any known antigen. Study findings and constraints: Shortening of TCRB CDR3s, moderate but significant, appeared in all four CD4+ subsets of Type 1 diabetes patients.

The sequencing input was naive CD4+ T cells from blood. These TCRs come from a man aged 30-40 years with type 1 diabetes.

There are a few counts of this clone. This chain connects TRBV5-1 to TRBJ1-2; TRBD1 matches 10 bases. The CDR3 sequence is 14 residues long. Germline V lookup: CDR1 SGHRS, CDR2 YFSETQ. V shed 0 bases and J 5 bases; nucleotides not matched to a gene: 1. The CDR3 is CASSLGTGGYGYTF. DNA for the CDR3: TGCGCCAGCAGCTTGGGGACAGGGGGATATGGCTACACCTTC.

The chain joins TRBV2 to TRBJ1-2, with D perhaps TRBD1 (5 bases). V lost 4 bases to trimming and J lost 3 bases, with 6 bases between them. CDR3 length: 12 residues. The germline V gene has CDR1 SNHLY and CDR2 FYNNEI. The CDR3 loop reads CASSVTDYGYTF. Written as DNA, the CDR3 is TGTGCCAGCAGTGTGACAGACTATGGCTACACCTTC.

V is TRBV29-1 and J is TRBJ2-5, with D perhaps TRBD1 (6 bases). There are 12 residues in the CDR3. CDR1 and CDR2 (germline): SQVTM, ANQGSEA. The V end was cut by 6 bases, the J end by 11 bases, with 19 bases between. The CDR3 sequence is CSVESGEREQYF. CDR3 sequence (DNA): TGCAGCGTGGAATCAGGGGAGAGGGAGCAGTACTTC.

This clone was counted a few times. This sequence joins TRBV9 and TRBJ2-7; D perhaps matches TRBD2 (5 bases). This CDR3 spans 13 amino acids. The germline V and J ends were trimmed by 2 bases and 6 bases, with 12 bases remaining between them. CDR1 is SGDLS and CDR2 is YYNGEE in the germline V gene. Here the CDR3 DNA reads TGTGCCAGCAGCGTCCTATCTAGCAGCGAGCAGTACTTC. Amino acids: CASSVLSSSEQYF.

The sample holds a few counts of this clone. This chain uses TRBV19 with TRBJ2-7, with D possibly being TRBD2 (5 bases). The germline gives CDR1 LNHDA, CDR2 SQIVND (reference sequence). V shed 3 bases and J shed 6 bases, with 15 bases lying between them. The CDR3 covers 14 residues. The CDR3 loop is CASSMRPRAGEQYF. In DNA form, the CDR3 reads TGTGCCAGTAGTATGAGGCCGCGGGCCGGCGAGCAGTACTTC.

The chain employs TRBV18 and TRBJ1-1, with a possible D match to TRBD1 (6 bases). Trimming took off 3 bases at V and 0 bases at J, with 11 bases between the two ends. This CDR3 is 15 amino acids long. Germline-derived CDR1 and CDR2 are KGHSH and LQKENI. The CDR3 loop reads CASSPQDSLNTEAFF. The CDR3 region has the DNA TGTGCCAGCTCACCTCAGGACAGCCTGAACACTGAAGCTTTCTTT.

The CDR3 region has the DNA TGTGCCAGCAGCTTGGAACAGGGGATGAACACCGGGGAGCTGTTTTTT. Amino acid sequence: CASSLEQGMNTGELFF. The V and J genes are TRBV5-4 and TRBJ2-2; 7 positions match TRBD1. With 0 bases clipped from V and 1 base from J, the junction kept 3 bases outside the gene matches. The germline CDR1 and CDR2 sequences are SGHNT and YYREEE (reference sequence). This CDR3 has 16 amino acids.

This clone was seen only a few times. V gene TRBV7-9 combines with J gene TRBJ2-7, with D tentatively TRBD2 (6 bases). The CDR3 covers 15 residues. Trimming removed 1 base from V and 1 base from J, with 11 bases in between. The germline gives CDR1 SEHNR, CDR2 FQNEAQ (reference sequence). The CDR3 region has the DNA TGTGCCAGCAGCTTAGATTCGGGACTTTCCTACGAGCAGTACTTC. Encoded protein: CASSLDSGLSYEQYF.